The clone carrying this T cell receptor beta chain was counted a few times. Its antigen is not known. These data are taken from a study of post-analysis software for immune sequencing data. Study information: In terms of disease course, relapsing-remitting, secondary progressive and progressive-relapsing multiple sclerosis were included. Study outcomes and limitations: There were a few TRBV segments more frequent in patients than controls, and TRBV5-6, TRBV5-1 and TRBV20-1 were among them. Significantly decreased normalized Chao1 diversity was recorded for multiple sclerosis patients relative to controls. By F measure, samples from a shared preparation batch strongly co-clustered.

The CDR3 is 16 residues long. Prepared TCR beta cDNA libraries contained unique molecular identifiers. Roughly 500,000 cDNA molecules came from around 0.96 to 9.9 million T cells. TCRdb itself ran the PCR reads through MiXCR, one entry per CDR3 protein. The sample has about 540,000 distinct CDR3 sequences, approximately 31% seen once. This receptor was taken from a girl aged 2-17 years with multiple sclerosis. The rearrangement uses TRBV12-3 or TRBV12-4 and TRBJ2-7; tentatively, D is TRBD2 (6 bases). The end of the DNA fits TRBJ2-5 better, so the J call may be wrong. The material sequenced was blood. The CDR3 DNA is TGTGCCAGCAGTTTAAGGGTAGTAGGCGGAGGGGAGACCCAGTACTTC. Amino acid sequence: CASSLRVVGGGETQYF.